The rows below give T cell receptor beta chains drawn from one sample of a study of post-analysis software for immune sequencing data. MiXCR, applied by TCRdb to the PCR reads, yields one record per CDR3 protein. The profile covers a few hundred thousand distinct CDR3 sequences, with around a third appearing a single time and 13% taken by the ten largest. The sequenced sample consisted of blood. The receptors originated from a girl aged 10 to 17 with multiple sclerosis. Both conserved end residues are part of each CDR3. The D gene is left open where the match is weak. The listing skips clone size in some rows; elsewhere it reads once, few, many or a size class.

v_gene	d_gene	j_gene	abundance	CDR3aa	CDR3nt
TRBV20-1	TRBD1	TRBJ1-1	NA	CSARTGSNTEAFF	TGCAGTGCTCGGACAGGATCGAACACTGAAGCTTTCTTT
TRBV9	NA	TRBJ1-6	NA	CASGVKVNSPLHF	TGTGCCAGCGGCGTCAAAGTTAATTCACCCCTCCACTTT
TRBV7-2	NA	TRBJ1-5	few	CASSYTGHQPQHF	TGTGCCAGCAGCTACACAGGTCATCAGCCCCAGCATTTT
TRBV13	TRBD2	TRBJ2-7	NA	CASSFRTSGGYEQYF	TGTGCCAGCAGCTTCCGGACTAGCGGGGGTTACGAGCAGTACTTC
TRBV2	NA	TRBJ2-3	NA	CASSESDTQYF	TGTGCCAGCAGTGAATCAGATACGCAGTATTTT
TRBV29-1	NA	TRBJ1-1	NA	CSVEVRMGPTEAFF	TGCAGCGTTGAAGTTCGGATGGGTCCTACTGAAGCTTTCTTT
TRBV27	TRBD1	TRBJ1-2	few	CASSLRTGDYGYGYTF	TGTGCCAGCAGTTTAAGGACAGGGGATTATGGCTATGGCTACACCTTC
TRBV27	NA	TRBJ2-7	few	CASSLSRTGRAYEQYF	TGTGCCAGCAGTTTATCTAGGACAGGGAGGGCCTACGAGCAGTACTTC
TRBV7-9	NA	TRBJ1-5	few	CASSLEGLSNQPQHF	TGTGCCAGCAGCTTGGAGGGTCTTAGCAATCAGCCCCAGCATTTT
TRBV20-1	NA	TRBJ2-4	few	CSAREREDFSGKNIQYF	TGCAGTGCTAGAGAGAGGGAAGATTTTAGTGGCAAAAACATTCAGTACTTC
TRBV24-1	NA	TRBJ1-1	NA	CATSDRASRAFF	TGTGCCACCAGTGACCGGGCTTCGCGAGCTTTCTTT
TRBV12-3/TRBV12-4	NA	TRBJ1-5	NA	CASSFRYQPQHF	TGTGCCAGCAGTTTCCGCTATCAGCCCCAGCATTTT
TRBV5-1	NA	TRBJ2-5	NA	CASSPVGPQETQYF	TGCGCCAGCAGCCCGGTGGGGCCCCAAGAGACCCAGTACTTC
TRBV15	NA	TRBJ2-4	NA	CATSRASQGLDIQYF	TGTGCCACCAGCAGAGCTTCACAGGGATTGGACATTCAGTACTTC
TRBV7-3	TRBD2	TRBJ2-7	NA	CASSPGASGGYEQYF	TGTGCCAGCAGCCCAGGGGCTAGCGGGGGCTACGAGCAGTACTTC
TRBV5-1	TRBD1	TRBJ2-3	few	CASSLGDRVGTDTQYF	TGCGCCAGCAGCTTAGGTGACAGGGTGGGCACAGATACGCAGTATTTT
TRBV29-1	NA	TRBJ1-4	few	CSGRTDEKLFF	TGCAGCGGGAGAACGGATGAAAAACTGTTTTTT
TRBV9	NA	TRBJ2-1	NA	CASSVAAENNEQFF	TGTGCCAGCAGCGTAGCAGCAGAAAACAATGAGCAGTTCTTC
TRBV7-6	TRBD2	TRBJ2-3	NA	CASSPWATSGVTDTQYF	TGTGCCAGCAGCCCCTGGGCGACTAGCGGGGTTACAGATACGCAGTATTTT
TRBV9	NA	TRBJ2-7	NA	CASSRSRFDYEQYF	TGTGCCAGCAGCCGTTCACGATTTGACTACGAGCAGTACTTC
TRBV20-1	NA	TRBJ2-2	NA	CSARGLRVMDGDSKRDTGELFF	TGCAGTGCTAGAGGCTTGAGGGTTATGGATGGGGACTCCAAGAGGGACACCGGGGAGCTGTTTTTT
TRBV20-1	NA	TRBJ1-1	NA	CSARRTEFNTEAFF	TGCAGTGCTAGGCGGACAGAATTTAACACTGAAGCTTTCTTT
TRBV12-3/TRBV12-4	NA	TRBJ1-5	NA	CASSSPGTDYMGNQPQHF	TGTGCCAGCAGTTCCCCCGGGACGGATTATATGGGAAATCAGCCCCAGCATTTT
TRBV12-3/TRBV12-4	NA	TRBJ1-1	few	CASSVNRQFEAFF	TGTGCCAGCAGTGTCAACCGACAGTTTGAAGCTTTCTTT
TRBV5-8	TRBD2	TRBJ2-1	NA	CASSRNKRGANEQFF	TGTGCCAGCAGCCGTAACAAGCGGGGGGCCAATGAGCAGTTCTTC
TRBV6-6	NA	TRBJ1-2	few	CASSRLGSGYTF	TGTGCCAGCAGTCGGCTGGGTTCCGGCTACACCTTC
TRBV12-3/TRBV12-4	NA	TRBJ2-7	few	CASSRNTLDRGVYEQYF	TGTGCCAGCAGTCGAAACACTTTGGACAGAGGGGTCTACGAGCAGTACTTC
TRBV7-9	NA	TRBJ1-2	NA	CASSLVSRWTYGYTF	TGTGCCAGCAGCTTAGTTTCTAGATGGACCTATGGCTACACCTTC
TRBV29-1	TRBD1	TRBJ1-2	NA	CSARTGPIEGGYTF	TGCAGCGCACGGACAGGGCCAATAGAGGGGGGCTACACCTTC
TRBV12-3/TRBV12-4	NA	TRBJ2-6	few	CASSQFSGANVLTF	TGTGCCAGCAGTCAGTTCTCTGGGGCCAACGTCCTGACTTTC
TRBV6-6	TRBD2	TRBJ2-1	few	CASSYPAGGQDEQFF	TGTGCCAGCAGTTACCCGGCGGGGGGCCAGGATGAGCAGTTCTTC
TRBV28	NA	TRBJ2-1	NA	CASSSTSWSYNEQFF	TGTGCCAGCAGTTCGACTAGTTGGTCCTACAATGAGCAGTTCTTC
TRBV5-1	NA	TRBJ2-3	few	CASSLDDSTRPTDTQYF	TGCGCCAGCAGCTTGGATGACTCCACGCGCCCCACGGATACGCAGTATTTT
TRBV11-2	NA	TRBJ2-3	many	CASSLSGSSTDTQYF	TGTGCCAGCAGCTTGAGCGGATCTAGCACAGATACGCAGTATTTT
TRBV6-5	NA	TRBJ1-2	few	CASSYSPGAYTF	TGTGCCAGCAGTTACTCCCCGGGAGCCTACACCTTC
TRBV7-2	NA	TRBJ2-1	NA	CAASDQAGAEEQFF	TGTGCCGCCTCCGATCAGGCGGGGGCGGAGGAGCAGTTCTTC
TRBV12-3/TRBV12-4	NA	TRBJ2-3	NA	CASSSGASGSSTDAQYF	TGTGCCAGCAGTTCAGGGGCGTCGGGTTCTAGCACAGATGCGCAGTATTTT
TRBV27	NA	TRBJ1-2	few	CASSLSGNGYTF	TGTGCCAGCAGTTTATCAGGGAATGGCTACACCTTC
TRBV9	NA	TRBJ2-1	few	CASSTRQYEQFF	TGTGCCAGCAGCACTAGGCAGTATGAGCAGTTCTTC
TRBV7-2	NA	TRBJ2-5	few	CASNFNPVETQYF	TGTGCCAGCAACTTCAACCCGGTAGAGACCCAGTACTTC
TRBV27	TRBD2	TRBJ2-1	many	CASSPPPGRGGHNEQFF	TGTGCCAGCAGTCCCCCCCCGGGGCGGGGGGGCCACAATGAGCAGTTCTTC
TRBV12-3/TRBV12-4	NA	TRBJ2-4	many	CASSFGLTPAGDIQYF	TGTGCCAGCAGTTTTGGGCTAACCCCTGCCGGGGACATTCAGTACTTC
TRBV7-2	NA	TRBJ2-7	few	CASSLATTQIYEQYF	TGTGCCAGCAGCTTAGCGACGACCCAGATTTACGAGCAGTACTTC
TRBV18	NA	TRBJ2-4	few	CASSPSSGLDIQYF	TGTGCCAGCTCACCGTCCTCGGGCCTCGACATTCAGTACTTC
TRBV29-1	NA	TRBJ2-3	NA	CSVVAAGDPDTQYF	TGCAGCGTTGTAGCGGCAGGGGATCCAGATACGCAGTATTTT
TRBV5-1	NA	TRBJ2-1	few	CASSLEGNNEQFF	TGCGCCAGCAGCTTGGAGGGTAACAATGAGCAGTTCTTC
TRBV5-1	NA	TRBJ2-7	many	CASSFDNPYEQYF	TGCGCCAGCAGCTTCGACAATCCCTACGAGCAGTACTTC
TRBV15	NA	TRBJ2-5	NA	CATNTGQPQETQYF	TGTGCCACCAACACGGGTCAACCGCAAGAGACCCAGTACTTC